Sequencing of this T cell receptor beta chain was carried out in a study of T cell repertoires in cytomegalovirus infection. Study-level background: Matching HLA type and CMV infection were both indicated by public TCR beta signatures.

About this clonotype itself: As yet, its antigen is unknown.

TCRdb reanalysed the reads using MiXCR and keeps one entry per CDR3 protein. This sample has 65,000 to 85,000 distinct CDR3 sequences; about 26% occur once, and the top ten carry roughly 65%. Germline V gives CDR1 MNHEY, CDR2 SMNVEV (reference sequence). The junction had 7 bases not matched to a gene; V was cut back by 7 bases and J by 6 bases. CDR3 size: 14 residues. The receptor's source is a human donor in good health (CMV status not recorded). Some clones in this sample may be carry-over from other donors' samples. The chain employs TRBV27 and TRBJ2-7; 12 bases fit TRBD1. The material sequenced was CD8+ T cells from cultured PBMCs, taken from culture after CMV antigen stimulation. As DNA, the CDR3 is TGTGCCAGCACGCCGGGACAGGGGGCTGTCGAGCAGTACTTC. It specifies CASTPGQGAVEQYF.